This T cell receptor beta chain emerged from a study of blood T cell repertoires in COVID-19. The CDR3 runs 15 residues. The trim removed 3 bases at V and 1 base at J, leaving 2 bases unmatched. Germline V gives CDR1 KGHDR, CDR2 SFDVKD. Data came from immunoSEQ multiplex PCR; TCRdb stores just in-frame clones and leaves some out. The sample yields approximately 230,000 clones, about 91% seen once. The sequence derives from a man of 80 years or more with acute or convalescent COVID-19. The sequencing sample was made of peripheral blood. The rearrangement uses TRBV24-1 and TRBJ1-1; 9 nucleotides agree with TRBD1. Here the CDR3 DNA reads TGTGCCACCAGTGATCACAGGGGGCCGAACACTGAAGCTTTCTTT. Translation gives CATSDHRGPNTEAFF.